This TCR beta chain appears in the sequencing data of a study of post-analysis software for immune sequencing data. Germline V gene data show CDR1 as LGHDT and CDR2 as YNNKEL (reference sequence). The junction had 5 bases not matched to a gene; V was cut back by 2 bases and J by 8 bases. The length of the CDR3 is 13 residues. About this clonotype itself: The antigen is not known.

cDNA libraries of TCR beta carried unique molecular identifiers. TCRdb analysed the PCR reads with MiXCR anew, one entry per CDR3 protein. The sample records fewer than 700,000 distinct CDR3 sequences, about 44% being singletons. Whole-study findings and limits: Patients showed TRBV5-6, TRBV5-1 and TRBV20-1 among roughly five TRBV segments more frequent than in controls.

The sample comprised blood. The clonotype originates from a girl aged 5-17 years with multiple sclerosis. The rearrangement links TRBV3-1 to TRBJ1-2; 7 nucleotides agree with TRBD1. This chain's CDR3 is CASSQRGRGGYTF. In DNA, the CDR3 is TGTGCCAGCAGCCAAAGGGGGCGCGGGGGCTACACCTTC.